Sequencing of this T cell receptor beta chain was carried out in a study of shared clonotypes between healthy human individuals. About the research overall: Per donor, CD8 memory used one plate, CD8 naive used two, CD4 memory used three and CD4 naive used three. General study points: Naive subsets generally exceeded memory subsets in estimated richness.

CD4+ cells underwent separation, giving CD45RA+ naive and CD45RA-negative memory subsets. TCRdb's table, derived via immunoSEQ multiplex PCR, lists solely in-frame clones and lacks some. Of around 980,000 clones listed, around 82% are singletons. Germline lookup yields CDR1 SNHLY and CDR2 FYNNEI. Unmatched junction bases numbered 2, after V lost 11 bases and J lost 2 bases. The CDR3 is 11 residues long. A word on this clone: No antigen is known for it.

Sequenced sample: memory CD4+ T cells from PBMCs. As for subset: CD45RA-negative fraction. This receptor was obtained from a man younger than 35 in good health. Some clones in this sample may be carry-over from other donors' samples. The chain joins TRBV2 to TRBJ1-2, with 7 bases aligning to TRBD1. The chain's CDR3 is CAGQVNYGYTF. CDR3 DNA sequence: TGTGCCGGACAGGTGAACTATGGCTACACCTTC.